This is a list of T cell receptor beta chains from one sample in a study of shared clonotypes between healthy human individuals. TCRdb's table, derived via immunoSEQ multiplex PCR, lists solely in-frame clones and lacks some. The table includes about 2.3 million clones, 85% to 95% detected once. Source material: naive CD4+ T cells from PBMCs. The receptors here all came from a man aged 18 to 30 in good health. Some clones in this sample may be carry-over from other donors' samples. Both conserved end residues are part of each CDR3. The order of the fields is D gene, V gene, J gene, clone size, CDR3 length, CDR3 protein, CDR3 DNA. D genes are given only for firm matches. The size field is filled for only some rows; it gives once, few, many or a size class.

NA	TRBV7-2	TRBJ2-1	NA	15	CASSLALSSYNEQFF	TGTGCCAGCAGCTTAGCCCTGAGCTCCTACAATGAGCAGTTCTTC
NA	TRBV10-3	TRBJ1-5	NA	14	CAIRPGTPNQPQHF	TGTGCCATCAGACCGGGGACACCCAATCAGCCCCAGCATTTT
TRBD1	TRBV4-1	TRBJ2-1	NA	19	CASSRQPSVGTGSPNEQFF	TGCGCCAGCAGCCGGCAACCAAGCGTCGGGACAGGGTCACCTAATGAGCAGTTCTTC
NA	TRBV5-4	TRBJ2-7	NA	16	CASSLVASVNSYEQYF	TGTGCCAGCAGCTTGGTTGCTAGCGTCAACTCCTACGAGCAGTACTTC
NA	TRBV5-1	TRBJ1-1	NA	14	CASSSQGPSTEAFF	TGCGCCAGCAGCTCACAGGGTCCGAGCACTGAAGCTTTCTTT
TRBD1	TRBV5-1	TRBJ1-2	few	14	CASSLAGTGDGYTF	TGCGCCAGCAGCTTGGCCGGGACAGGGGATGGCTACACCTTC
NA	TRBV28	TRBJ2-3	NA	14	CASSPQTGTDTQYF	TGTGCCAGCAGTCCTCAGACAGGCACAGATACGCAGTATTTT
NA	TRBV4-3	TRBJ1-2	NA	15	CASRLGQNWDYGYTF	TGCGCCAGCCGGCTGGGACAAAACTGGGACTATGGCTACACCTTC
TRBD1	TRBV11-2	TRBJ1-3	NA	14	CASSFTGGGNTIYF	TGTGCCAGCAGCTTTACAGGGGGCGGAAACACCATATATTTT
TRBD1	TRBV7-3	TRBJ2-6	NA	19	CASSSDRGRGSSGANVLTF	TGTGCCAGCAGCTCTGACAGGGGGCGAGGGAGTTCTGGGGCCAACGTCCTGACTTTC
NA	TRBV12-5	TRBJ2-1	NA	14	CASGSGGNDNEQFF	TGTGCTAGTGGTTCCGGGGGTAACGACAATGAGCAGTTCTTC
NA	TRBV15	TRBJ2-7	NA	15	CATSRGGTLPYEQYF	TGTGCCACCAGCAGAGGTGGGACTTTACCCTACGAGCAGTACTTC
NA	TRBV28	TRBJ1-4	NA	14	CASRPIQGGEKLFF	TGTGCCAGCAGACCCATTCAGGGAGGAGAAAAACTGTTTTTT
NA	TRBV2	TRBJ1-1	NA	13	CASSDPRDTEAFF	TGTGCCAGCAGTGATCCGAGGGACACTGAAGCTTTCTTT
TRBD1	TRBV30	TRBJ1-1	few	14	CAWSKGQGGPWAFF	TGTGCCTGGAGTAAGGGACAGGGGGGCCCATGGGCTTTCTTT
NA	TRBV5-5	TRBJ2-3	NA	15	CASSRPGPSTDTQYF	TGTGCCAGCAGCAGGCCGGGACCGTCCACAGATACGCAGTATTTT
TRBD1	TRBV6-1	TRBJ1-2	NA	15	CASSETGQGRYGYTF	TGTGCCAGCAGTGAAACGGGACAGGGGAGGTATGGCTACACCTTC
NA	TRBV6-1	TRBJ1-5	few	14	CASSESKWLMAQHF	TGTGCCAGCAGTGAATCAAAGTGGTTGATGGCCCAGCATTTT
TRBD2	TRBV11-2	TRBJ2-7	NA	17	CASSLEGGTSGSYEQYF	TGTGCCAGCAGCTTAGAGGGGGGGACTAGCGGTTCCTACGAGCAGTACTTC
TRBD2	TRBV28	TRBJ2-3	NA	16	CASSSTGKGGPDTQYF	TGTGCCAGCAGTTCGACCGGGAAGGGAGGGCCAGATACGCAGTATTTT
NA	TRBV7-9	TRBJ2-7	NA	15	CASSTRQEPSYEQYF	TGTGCCAGCAGCACGCGACAGGAACCATCCTACGAGCAGTACTTC
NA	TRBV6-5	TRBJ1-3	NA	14	CASSYRTSGNTIYF	TGTGCCAGCAGTTACAGGACCTCTGGAAACACCATATATTTT
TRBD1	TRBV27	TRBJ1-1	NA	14	CASSSRDRNTEAFF	TGTGCCAGCAGTTCCCGGGACAGGAACACTGAAGCTTTCTTT
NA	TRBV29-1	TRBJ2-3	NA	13	CSVEGRGADTQYF	TGCAGCGTTGAAGGCAGGGGAGCAGATACGCAGTATTTT
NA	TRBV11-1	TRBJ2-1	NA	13	CASSLGGPYEQFF	TGTGCCAGCAGCTTAGGAGGGCCCTATGAGCAGTTCTTC
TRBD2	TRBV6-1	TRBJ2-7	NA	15	CASSGRTSGSYEQYF	TGTGCCAGCAGTGGACGGACTAGCGGGTCCTACGAGCAGTACTTC
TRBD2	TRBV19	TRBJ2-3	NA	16	CASSPRLASSTDTQYF	TGTGCCAGTAGCCCCCGACTAGCGTCTAGCACAGATACGCAGTATTTT
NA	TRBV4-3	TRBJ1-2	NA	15	CASSQEGGRAYGYTF	TGCGCCAGCAGCCAAGAAGGTGGTCGGGCTTATGGCTACACCTTC
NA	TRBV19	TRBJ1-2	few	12	CAARLGDYGYTF	TGTGCCGCCCGCTTAGGGGACTATGGCTACACCTTC
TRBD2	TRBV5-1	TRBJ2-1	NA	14	CASSLSGTSDEQFF	TGCGCCAGCAGCTTGAGCGGGACCAGCGATGAGCAGTTCTTC
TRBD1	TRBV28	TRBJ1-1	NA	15	CASSRQGGLNTEAFF	TGTGCCAGCAGCAGACAGGGGGGGCTGAACACTGAAGCTTTCTTT
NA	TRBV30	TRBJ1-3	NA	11	CAWTGSSTIYF	TGTGCCTGGACGGGGTCAAGCACCATATATTTT
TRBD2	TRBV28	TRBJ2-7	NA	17	CASSPRTSGRALYEQYF	TGTGCCAGCAGTCCCCGGACTAGCGGGAGGGCCCTCTACGAGCAGTACTTC
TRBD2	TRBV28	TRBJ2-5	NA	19	CASSPLTRTSGISGETQYF	TGTGCCAGCAGCCCTCTGACTCGGACTAGCGGGATTTCTGGAGAGACCCAGTACTTC
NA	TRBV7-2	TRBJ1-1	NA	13	CASSSGQGIEAFF	TGTGCCAGCAGCTCAGGACAAGGGATAGAAGCTTTCTTT
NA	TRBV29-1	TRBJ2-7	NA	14	CSVAEDTSTYEQYF	TGCAGCGTCGCCGAGGACACCTCTACCTACGAGCAGTACTTC
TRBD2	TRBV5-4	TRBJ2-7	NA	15	CASSLGGSKHYEQYF	TGTGCCAGCAGCTTGGGCGGGAGTAAGCACTACGAGCAGTACTTC
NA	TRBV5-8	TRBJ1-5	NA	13	CASSLERQQPQHF	TGTGCCAGCAGCTTGGAAAGACAACAGCCCCAGCATTTT
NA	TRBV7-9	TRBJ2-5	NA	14	CASSPIALQETQYF	TGTGCCAGCAGCCCCATAGCCCTCCAAGAGACCCAGTACTTC
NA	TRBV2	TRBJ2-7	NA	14	CASRHPGLTLEQYF	TGTGCCAGCAGGCACCCGGGACTTACCCTCGAGCAGTACTTC
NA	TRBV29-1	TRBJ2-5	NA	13	CSVQVRARETQYF	TGCAGCGTTCAAGTAAGGGCCCGAGAGACCCAGTACTTC
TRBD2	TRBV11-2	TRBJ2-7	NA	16	CASSREPTSGNYEQYF	TGTGCCAGCAGCCGAGAACCTACTAGCGGAAACTACGAGCAGTACTTC
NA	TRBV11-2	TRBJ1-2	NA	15	CASSSRIQGNYGYTF	TGTGCCAGCAGCTCAAGAATACAGGGAAACTATGGCTACACCTTC
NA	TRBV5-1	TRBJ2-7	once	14	CASRVDRYSYEQYF	TGCGCCAGCAGGGTGGACAGATACTCCTACGAGCAGTACTTC
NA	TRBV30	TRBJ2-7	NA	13	CAWSRGAPYEQYF	TGTGCCTGGAGTCGGGGGGCTCCCTACGAGCAGTACTTC
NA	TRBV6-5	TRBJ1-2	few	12	CASSYGGPGYTF	TGTGCCAGCAGTTACGGCGGACCAGGCTACACCTTC
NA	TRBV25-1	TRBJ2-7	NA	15	CASSSHVTPSSTQYF	TGTGCCAGCAGTTCTCACGTCACACCTTCTTCGACGCAGTACTTC
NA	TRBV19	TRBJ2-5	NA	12	CASSIPGLPIYF	TGTGCCAGTAGTATCCCTGGACTACCAATATACTTC
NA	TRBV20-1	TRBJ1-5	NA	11	CSARGNQPQHF	TGCAGTGCCCGAGGCAATCAGCCCCAGCATTTT
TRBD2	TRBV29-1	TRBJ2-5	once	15	CSVVRTGGGGETQYF	TGCAGCGTTGTAAGGACGGGAGGTGGCGGAGAGACCCAGTACTTC
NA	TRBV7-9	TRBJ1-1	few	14	CATGDKRHGTEAFF	TGTGCCACCGGGGACAAGCGCCATGGGACTGAAGCTTTCTTT
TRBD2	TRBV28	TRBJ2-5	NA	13	CAGGGLAFETQYF	TGTGCCGGGGGGGGACTAGCGTTTGAGACCCAGTACTTC
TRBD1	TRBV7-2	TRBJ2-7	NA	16	CASSPNRDSDPYEQYF	TGTGCCAGCAGCCCAAACCGGGACAGCGATCCCTACGAGCAGTACTTC
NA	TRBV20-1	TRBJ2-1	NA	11	CSAREGHQQFF	TGCAGTGCTAGAGAGGGGCACCAGCAGTTCTTC
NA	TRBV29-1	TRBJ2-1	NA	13	CSVAGSVGNEQFF	TGCAGCGTTGCCGGGAGTGTGGGCAATGAGCAGTTCTTC
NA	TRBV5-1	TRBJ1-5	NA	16	CASSLGVPGGNQPQHF	TGCGCCAGCAGCTTGGGTGTACCGGGGGGCAATCAGCCCCAGCATTTT
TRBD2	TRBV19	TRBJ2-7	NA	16	CASSLTSGSLSYEQYF	TGTGCCAGTAGTCTGACTAGCGGGAGTCTTTCCTACGAGCAGTACTTC
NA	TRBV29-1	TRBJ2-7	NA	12	CSFVRDTYEQYF	TGCAGCTTTGTCCGGGACACATACGAGCAGTACTTC
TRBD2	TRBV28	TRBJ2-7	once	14	CASSPKRESYEQYF	TGTGCCAGCAGTCCCAAGCGGGAGTCCTACGAGCAGTACTTC